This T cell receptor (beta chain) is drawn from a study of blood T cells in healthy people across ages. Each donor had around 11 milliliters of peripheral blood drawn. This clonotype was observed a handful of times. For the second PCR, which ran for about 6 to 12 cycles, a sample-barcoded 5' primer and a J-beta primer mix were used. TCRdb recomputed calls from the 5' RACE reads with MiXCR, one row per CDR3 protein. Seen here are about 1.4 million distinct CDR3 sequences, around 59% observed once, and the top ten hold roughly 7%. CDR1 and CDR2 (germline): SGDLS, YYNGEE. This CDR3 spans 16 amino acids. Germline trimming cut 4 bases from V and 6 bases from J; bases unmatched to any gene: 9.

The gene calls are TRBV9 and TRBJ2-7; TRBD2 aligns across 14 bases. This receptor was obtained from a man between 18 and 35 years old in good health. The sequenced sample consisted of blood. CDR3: CASSPQTSGRASEQYF. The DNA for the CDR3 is TGTGCCAGCAGCCCCCAGACTAGCGGGAGGGCCAGCGAGCAGTACTTC.